These 18 T cell receptor beta chains were all obtained from the same sample, sequenced in a study of T cells in Graves' hyperthyroidism and ophthalmopathy. RNA transcripts yielded amplified TCR beta CDR3 regions. The HTBI primer set drove a first-round RT-PCR of the TCR CDR3. TCRdb fed the multiplex PCR reads into MiXCR, producing one record per CDR3 protein. There are approximately 710,000 distinct CDR3 sequences in the sample; roughly 17% occur only once, and 15% lies in the top ten. The sequenced material came from blood. These receptors all stem from a middle-aged man with Graves' hyperthyroidism.

The chain has TRBV5-1 and TRBJ2-7; 7 bases align to TRBD1. V lost 2 bases, J lost 7 bases, and 12 bases stayed unmatched. The CDR3 extends over 15 amino acids. Per the germline V gene, CDR1 is SGHRS and CDR2 is YFSETQ. The DNA for the CDR3 is TGCGCCAGCAGCTTACAAACAGGGGACCTTGGGGAGCAGTACTTC. Encoded protein: CASSLQTGDLGEQYF. The entire variable domain, with the rest obtained from reference TRBV5-1 and TRBJ2-7, is as follows: KAGVTQTPRYLIKTRGQQVTLSCSPISGHRSVSWYQQTPGQGLQFLFEYFSETQRNKGNFPGRFSGRQFSNSRSEMNVSTLELGDSALYLCASSLQTGDLGEQYFGPGTRLTVT.

The V call is TRBV28, the J call TRBJ1-2; no definite D call. This CDR3 has 10 amino acids. Trimming cost V 8 bases and J 8 bases, with 9 bases left between them. Germline-derived CDR1 and CDR2 are MDHEN and SYDVKM. The CDR3 coding sequence is TGTGCCAGCTTCGGCTACGGCTACACCTTC. Amino acid sequence: CASFGYGYTF.

The gene calls are TRBV6-1 and TRBJ1-6; the D gene is possibly TRBD1 (5 bases). Trimming took off 6 bases at V and 3 bases at J, with 15 bases between the two ends. Germline V gene data show CDR1 as MNHNS and CDR2 as SASEGT. There are 16 residues in the CDR3. CDR3 nucleotide sequence: TGTGCCAGCAGAACGGATGACAGTTACTATAATTCACCCCTCCACTTT. Translated, it gives CASRTDDSYYNSPLHF.

V and J are TRBV20-1 and TRBJ1-5, with D maybe TRBD1 (6 bases). Trimming took off 5 bases at V and 1 base at J, with 18 bases between the two ends. The CDR3 spans 16 residues. Looked up from germline, CDR1 is DFQATT and CDR2 is SNEGSKA (reference sequence). CDR3 bases: TGCAGTGCTCCTGGAATGGGGGCGGTGAGCAATCAGCCCCAGCATTTT. Protein sequence: CSAPGMGAVSNQPQHF.

This clonotype was observed a few times. V gene TRBV19 combines with J gene TRBJ1-5, with TRBD1 identical over 7 bases. The CDR3 has 14 residues. The V gene end was trimmed by 5 bases and the J gene end by 5 bases; junction bases not matched to a gene: 6. Germline CDR1 and CDR2: LNHDA and SQIVND (reference sequence). This CDR3 is CASSDQGVDQPQHF. CDR3 sequence (DNA): TGTGCCAGTAGTGACCAGGGGGTAGATCAGCCCCAGCATTTT. Full variable domain (rest looked up from reference TRBV19 and TRBJ1-5): DGGITQSPKYLFRKEGQNVTLSCEQNLNHDAMYWYRQDPGQGLRLIYYSQIVNDFQKGDIAEGYSVSREKKESFPLTVTSAQKNPTAFYLCASSDQGVDQPQHFGDGTRLSIL.

This clonotype occurred many times. This could be a read error, since a much larger clone is one nucleotide away. The chain joins TRBV12-3 or TRBV12-4 to TRBJ2-7, with 7 bases identical to TRBD1. V lost 6 bases to trimming and J lost 2 bases; unmatched junction nucleotides: 4. The CDR3 consists of 13 residues. This CDR3 reads CASRLDRAYEQYF. As DNA, the CDR3 is TGTGCCAGCAGACTCGACAGGGCCTACGAGCAGTACTTC.

In this sample, this clonotype turned up a few times. The gene calls are TRBV6-5 and TRBJ1-6, with D possibly TRBD1 on 5 matching bases. The CDR3 sequence is 15 residues long. Per the germline V gene, CDR1 is MNHEY and CDR2 is SVGAGI. Trimming pared 6 bases from V and 8 bases from J, leaving 17 bases between. The CDR3, as DNA: TGTGCCAGCAGAAAGACAGCCCGCCAGGATTCACCCCTCCACTTT. It encodes CASRKTARQDSPLHF.

The sample holds a few counts of this clonotype. The J gene is TRBJ2-7, the V gene TRBV20-1, with 8 bases aligning to TRBD1. The germline gives CDR1 DFQATT, CDR2 SNEGSKA (reference sequence). The CDR3 has 13 amino acids. After removal of 3 bases from V and 3 bases from J, the junction contained 4 bases not matched to a gene. The CDR3 spells CSASADRDYEQYF. Here the CDR3 DNA reads TGCAGTGCTAGTGCGGACAGGGACTACGAGCAGTACTTC.

V usage is TRBV7-2 and J usage is TRBJ2-1; TRBD2 agrees at 9 bases. Losses at the gene ends were 4 bases for V and 6 bases for J; bases not matched to a gene: 13. CDR1 SGHTA and CDR2 FQGNSA come from the germline V gene. This CDR3 has 17 amino acids. The chain's CDR3 is CASSSLAGGRVPNEQFF. For the CDR3, the DNA is TGTGCCAGCAGCTCTCTAGCAGGCGGGAGGGTCCCCAATGAGCAGTTCTTC.

This clonotype was counted many times. The chain couples TRBV20-1 to TRBJ2-1, with D perhaps TRBD2 (6 bases). V was shortened by 1 base and J by 2 bases, with 18 bases between the two germline ends. The CDR3 length is 17 residues. Germline V lookup: CDR1 DFQATT, CDR2 SNEGSKA (reference sequence). CDR3 amino acids: CSARAGLGEAAYNEQFF. In DNA, the CDR3 is TGCAGTGCTAGAGCGGGTCTGGGGGAGGCCGCCTACAATGAGCAGTTCTTC.

This clonotype has ten or more counts. The genes are TRBV3-1 and TRBJ2-7; D gene ambiguous. This CDR3 comprises 12 residues. Germline CDR1 is LGHDT and CDR2 is YNNKEL (reference sequence). V lost 2 bases and J 6 bases, leaving 8 bases between the germline ends. Here the CDR3 reads CASSQTPGEQYF. The DNA for the CDR3 is TGTGCCAGCAGCCAAACGCCTGGCGAGCAGTACTTC.

This clonotype showed up just a few times. The chain couples TRBV5-1 to TRBJ1-1; 7 bases agree with TRBD1. Germline V gives CDR1 SGHRS, CDR2 YFSETQ. CDR3 length equals 14 residues. The junction had 4 bases not matched to a gene; V was cut back by 2 bases and J by 3 bases. Here the CDR3 DNA reads TGCGCCAGCAGCTTAGACAGGGTGGACACTGAAGCTTTCTTT. This codes for CASSLDRVDTEAFF.

The chain links TRBV13 to TRBJ2-7; D gene unclear. The CDR3 spans 13 residues. Trimming shortened V by 1 base and J by 3 bases, and 7 bases separated the two germline ends. CDR1 is PRHDT, CDR2 FYEKMQ, per germline (reference sequence). The CDR3 DNA reads TGTGCCAGCAGCTTAGCGGGCCTCTACGAGCAGTACTTC. The encoded protein is CASSLAGLYEQYF.

This sequence joins TRBV20-1 and TRBJ2-7, with a tentative D call TRBD2 (6 bases). Trimming stripped 0 bases from V and 3 bases from J, with 12 bases between. The germline V gene has CDR1 DFQATT and CDR2 SNEGSKA (reference sequence). CDR3 length: 14 amino acids. Written as DNA, the CDR3 is TGCAGTGCTAGAGATGGGGGGAAGATCTACGAGCAGTACTTC. Encoded protein: CSARDGGKIYEQYF.

V usage is TRBV10-2 and J usage is TRBJ2-7, with D possibly matching TRBD2 (6 bases). The V end was cut by 5 bases, the J end by 7 bases, with 12 bases between. This CDR3 is 12 amino acids long. CDR1 is WSHSY, CDR2 SAAADI, per germline. CDR3 sequence reads: CASSRGEREQYF. As DNA, the CDR3 is TGCGCCAGCAGTCGCGGGGAGCGAGAGCAGTACTTC.

The rearrangement joins TRBV18 to TRBJ2-5; 9 bases match TRBD2. CDR1 is KGHSH and CDR2 is LQKENI in the germline V gene. The CDR3 length is 16 residues. Germline trimming cut 5 bases from V and 7 bases from J; bases unmatched to any gene: 14. CDR3 residues: CASSTFNGGGEGTQYF. CDR3 nucleotides: TGTGCCAGCTCAACGTTCAATGGCGGGGGGGAAGGGACCCAGTACTTC.

This clonotype was seen at least ten times. The V call is TRBV19, the J call TRBJ2-2; 7 bases are shared with TRBD1. The CDR3 has 15 residues. V gave up 7 bases and J gave up 1 base; unmatched junction bases: 6. Looked up from germline, CDR1 is LNHDA and CDR2 is SQIVND (reference sequence). The CDR3 DNA sequence: TGTGCCAGTACGGGGACAGAAGGGAACACCGGGGAGCTGTTTTTT. This sequence encodes CASTGTEGNTGELFF.

This clonotype was picked up many times. This sequence joins TRBV6-2 or TRBV6-3 and TRBJ1-1; D unresolved. Trimming took 2 bases from V and 0 from J, leaving 4 bases between them. Germline loops: CDR1 MNHEY, CDR2 SVGEGT. This CDR3 is 13 amino acids long. CDR3: CASSYMMNTEAFF. The CDR3 region has the DNA TGTGCCAGCAGTTACATGATGAACACTGAAGCTTTCTTT.